What follows describes a single T cell receptor beta chain. Its antigen is as yet unknown. Investigators prepared the TCR beta libraries by applying iRepertoire HTBI primers and Arm-PCR of CDR3 regions. Using its own MiXCR run on the multiplex PCR reads, TCRdb lists one record per CDR3 protein. The table has 350,000 to 550,000 distinct CDR3 sequences, more than 13% seen once. This specimen belongs to a study of regulatory T cells in long-lasting Graves disease. Regarding time point: newly diagnosed GD, antithyroid drugs for less than 3 months. PBMCs provided the RNA from which the TCR library was made. General study results and limits: Few sampled subjects may have lowered accuracy. Among samples with persistent disease, TRBV28, TRBJ1-2 and TRBJ2-5 were favored.

CDR1 is ENHRY and CDR2 is SYGVKD in the germline V gene. The CDR3 length is 13 residues. V lost 4 bases and J lost 10, with 16 bases in between. The same specimen was also included in a second study, on T cells in Graves' hyperthyroidism and ophthalmopathy. As that study records: The study enrolled patients aged 18 to 65 with newly diagnosed hyperthyroidism of under 2 months' duration. Classification by a 13 V-J model distinguished ophthalmopathy from stable hyperthyroidism.

The input for sequencing was peripheral blood mononuclear cells (PBMCs), taken at new diagnosis, from a patient treated with antithyroid drugs. The chain employs TRBV10-3 and TRBJ1-1; no reliable D call. The clonotype comes from a woman between 25 and 40 years old with Graves disease. CDR3 sequence reads: CAISGYGGAGAFF. The CDR3 DNA sequence: TGTGCCATCAGTGGTTACGGCGGCGCGGGAGCTTTCTTT.